These 27 T cell receptor beta chains were sequenced from one sample in a study of cytomegalovirus exposure and HLA in healthy donors (dated 2017 in TCRdb). Receptor libraries were prepared by the immunoSEQ multiplex PCR assay. A mixture of 60 forward primers for TCR Vbeta segments and 13 reverse primers for TCR Jbeta segments was used in the multiplex PCR. TCRdb stores this immuneACCESS table with in-frame sequences only. Part of the clones is absent; in the studies checked, under half of the shortfall reflects unresolved V genes, and no reason is known for the rest. In all, the sample holds approximately 110,000 clones, and 74% of those were seen once. Roughly 2.6% of the sample comes from the top ten. The sample taken for sequencing was PBMCs. All receptors come from a middle-aged man in good health and CMV-seropositive.

There are many counts of this clone. V and J are TRBV5-4 and TRBJ1-1, with a weak D call TRBD1 (6 bases). The CDR3 is 16 residues long. Per the germline V gene, CDR1 is SGHNT and CDR2 is YYREEE (reference sequence). V lost 0 bases and J 3 bases, leaving 15 bases between the germline ends. DNA for the CDR3: TGTGCCAGCAGCTTGGGACAGGCCCGGGAGGACACTGAAGCTTTCTTT. Amino acids: CASSLGQAREDTEAFF.

The rearrangement links TRBV4-1 to TRBJ2-5; no definite D call. TRBJ2-7 matches the DNA end more closely, so the J call is doubtful. From germline, CDR1 is MGHRA and CDR2 YSYEKL. The CDR3 spans 16 residues. The CDR3 DNA follows: TGCGCCAGCAGCCAAGATGAAAGCATAGGTCACTACGAGCAGTACTTC. This sequence encodes CASSQDESIGHYEQYF.

The chain carries TRBV12-5 and TRBJ2-7; 11 bases line up with TRBD1. Trimming at V came to 0 bases and at J to 3 bases, leaving 4 bases not matched to a gene. Germline CDR1 and CDR2: LGHNT and FRNRAP. CDR3 length: 16 amino acids. DNA for the CDR3: TGTGCTAGTGGTTTGGTACGGGACAGGGGGGGCTACGAGCAGTACTTC. It translates to CASGLVRDRGGYEQYF.

This chain connects TRBV4-2 to TRBJ2-2; 8 bases agree with TRBD2. CDR1 and CDR2 from the germline V gene are LGHNA and YNFKEQ. The junction had 0 bases not matched to a gene; V was cut back by 3 bases and J by 0 bases. The length of the CDR3 is 15 residues. In nucleotides, the CDR3 is TGTGCCAGCAGCCAGGGACTAGCGAACACCGGGGAGCTGTTTTTT. This encodes CASSQGLANTGELFF.

This chain uses TRBV28 with TRBJ1-1; D is perhaps TRBD1 (6 bases). V lost 5 bases, J lost 0 bases, and 19 bases lay in between. Germline lookup yields CDR1 MDHEN and CDR2 SYDVKM. The CDR3 is made up of 17 amino acids. CDR3 nucleotide sequence: TGTGCCAGCAGTATCCGGCCAGGGGCAGGAGTGAACACTGAAGCTTTCTTT. Protein product: CASSIRPGAGVNTEAFF.

The chain links TRBV9 to TRBJ2-1, with 7 bases aligning to TRBD1. This CDR3 is 16 amino acids long. The germline gives CDR1 SGDLS, CDR2 YYNGEE. The ends lost 3 bases at V and 0 bases at J; junction bases unmatched: 6. CDR3 residues: CASSAPGQSSYNEQFF. CDR3 nucleotide sequence: TGTGCCAGCAGCGCCCCGGGACAGAGCTCCTACAATGAGCAGTTCTTC.

This clone was counted between two and nine times. This chain joins TRBV2 and TRBJ2-5, with D unresolved. With 7 bases removed from V and 5 bases from J, the gap between germline ends came to 17 bases. CDR3 length equals 14 residues. CDR1 is SNHLY, CDR2 FYNNEI, per germline. In DNA form, the CDR3 reads TGTGCCAGCACTGCGGCGAGTTATGCGGAGACCCAGTACTTC. Translated, it gives CASTAASYAETQYF.

V is TRBV5-1 and J is TRBJ2-2; no definite D call. CDR3 length: 15 amino acids. CDR1 SGHRS and CDR2 YFSETQ come from the germline V gene. V gave up 0 bases and J gave up 0 bases, with 6 bases separating them. CDR3 sequence (DNA): TGCGCCAGCAGCTTGGAAGCGACGAACACCGGGGAGCTGTTTTTT. Residues: CASSLEATNTGELFF.

The chain has TRBV4-1 and TRBJ2-7; a possible D gene is TRBD2 (6 bases). V lost 5 bases to trimming and J lost 3 bases, with 17 bases between them. The CDR3 sequence is 15 residues long. Germline V CDR1 and CDR2: MGHRA, YSYEKL. CDR3 region: CASSVAGTYSYEQYF. The DNA for the CDR3 is TGCGCCAGCAGCGTCGCCGGGACTTATAGCTACGAGCAGTACTTC.

The chain's CDR3 is CASSLPHLVSRHTQYF. The CDR3 DNA reads as TGCGCCAGCAGCCTTCCCCATCTTGTTAGCAGACATACGCAGTATTTT. The V call is TRBV4-1, the J call TRBJ2-3; unclear D gene. Germline lookup yields CDR1 MGHRA and CDR2 YSYEKL. This CDR3 contains 16 residues. The V gene lost 4 bases and the J gene lost 7 bases, with 21 bases spanning the gap.

This chain uses TRBV19 with TRBJ1-1; D remains ambiguous. This CDR3 comprises 13 residues. Germline loops: CDR1 LNHDA, CDR2 SQIVND (reference sequence). Trimming stripped 4 bases from V and 5 bases from J, with 11 bases between. The CDR3 DNA reads TGTGCCAGTAGTACCTACTCCGGGACTGAAGCTTTCTTT. Translation gives CASSTYSGTEAFF.

The rearrangement links TRBV6-1 to TRBJ2-2; the match to TRBD2 covers 7 bases. The CDR3 consists of 17 residues. The junction had 7 bases not matched to a gene; V was cut back by 2 bases and J by 1 base. CDR1 MNHNS and CDR2 SASEGT come from the germline V gene. CDR3 loop: CASSESKGLGNTGELFF. CDR3 nucleotides: TGTGCCAGCAGTGAATCTAAAGGACTAGGGAACACCGGGGAGCTGTTTTTT.

The chain couples TRBV5-1 to TRBJ2-4; D is perhaps TRBD1 (8 bases). Germline CDR1 and CDR2: SGHRS and YFSETQ. Trimming took 4 bases from V and 8 from J, leaving 19 bases between them. CDR3 size: 15 residues. The CDR3 protein is CASSPRGRAGDIQYF. For the CDR3, the DNA is TGCGCCAGCAGCCCCAGGGGGCGGGCGGGGGACATTCAGTACTTC.

The rearrangement links TRBV4-1 to TRBJ2-7; 7 bases line up with TRBD2. This CDR3 spans 13 amino acids. Germline-derived CDR1 and CDR2 are MGHRA and YSYEKL. V trimming: 4 bases; J trimming: 2 bases; junction bases outside the gene matches: 2. CDR3 DNA: TGCGCCAGCAGCCCGGGGGGTCCCTACGAGCAGTACTTC. It encodes CASSPGGPYEQYF.

The chain is built from TRBV2 and TRBJ2-3; D ambiguous. The germline CDR1 and CDR2 sequences are SNHLY and FYNNEI. CDR3 length: 13 residues. Between the trimmed V and J ends, which lost 2 bases and 3 bases, there was a span of 6 bases. The CDR3 reads CASSEPPTDTQYF. In DNA form, the CDR3 reads TGTGCCAGCAGTGAACCCCCGACAGATACGCAGTATTTT.

This chain connects TRBV11-3 to TRBJ2-1; 8 nucleotides agree with TRBD2. This CDR3 spans 11 amino acids. CDR1 is SGHNT, CDR2 YENEEA, per germline. V gave up 5 bases and J gave up 10 bases; unmatched junction bases: 1. For the CDR3, the DNA is TGTGCCAGCAGCCCGGGAGGGGAGCAGTTCTTC. Protein: CASSPGGEQFF.

This clone was observed at least ten times. The J gene is TRBJ2-3, the V gene TRBV11-2, with 8 bases matching TRBD2. CDR1 is SGHAT and CDR2 is FQNNGV in the germline V gene. V shed 4 bases, J shed 4 bases, and the junction held 10 bases outside the gene matches. There are 16 residues in the CDR3. CDR3: CASSSMRGASPDTQYF. The CDR3, as DNA: TGTGCCAGCAGCTCCATGCGGGGGGCATCACCAGATACGCAGTATTTT.

The rearrangement joins TRBV5-6 to TRBJ2-7; no clear D gene. Trimming took 3 bases from V and 0 from J, leaving 16 bases between them. The CDR3 is made up of 16 amino acids. Germline-derived CDR1 and CDR2 are SGHDT and YYEEEE. The CDR3 DNA sequence: TGTGCCAGCAGCTCCCTTATGAGAACGAGCTCCTACGAGCAGTACTTC. Amino acids: CASSSLMRTSSYEQYF.

The V call is TRBV11-3, the J call TRBJ2-1, with TRBD2 identical over 9 bases. Trimming at V came to 5 bases and at J to 2 bases, leaving 7 bases not matched to a gene. Germline values: CDR1 SGHNT, CDR2 YENEEA. The CDR3 contains 16 residues. The CDR3 sequence is CASSQRGGRAYNEQFF. CDR3 coding DNA: TGTGCCAGCAGCCAAAGGGGCGGGAGGGCCTACAATGAGCAGTTCTTC.

The chain has TRBV2 and TRBJ2-4; 9 positions match TRBD1. V was pared by 2 bases and J by 6 bases, with 5 bases of the junction left unmatched. The CDR3 contains 15 residues. Germline V gives CDR1 SNHLY, CDR2 FYNNEI. DNA of the CDR3: TGTGCCAGCAGTGAACAGACAGGGGGGGGAAACATTCAGTACTTC. Encoded protein: CASSEQTGGGNIQYF.

V gene TRBV6-1 combines with J gene TRBJ2-3; D might be TRBD2 (6 bases). The germline V and J ends were trimmed by 8 bases and 0 bases, with 12 bases remaining between them. The CDR3 contains 14 residues. The germline V gene encodes CDR1 MNHNS and CDR2 SASEGT. The CDR3, as DNA: TGTGCCAGCGCCAGCGGGCCTAGCACAGATACGCAGTATTTT. It yields the protein CASASGPSTDTQYF.

The chain recombines TRBV18 with TRBJ2-7; 11 nucleotides match TRBD1. This CDR3 comprises 15 residues. V was clipped by 1 base and J by 7 bases; unmatched bases: 6. Per germline, CDR1 KGHSH and CDR2 LQKENI. The CDR3 bases are TGTGCCAGCTCACCACGGGGGACAGGGGGGAGAGAGCAGTACTTC. As protein: CASSPRGTGGREQYF.

The chain is built from TRBV11-2 and TRBJ1-1; D possibly corresponds to TRBD1 (6 bases). Germline assignment: CDR1 SGHAT and CDR2 FQNNGV. V was trimmed by 5 bases and J by 10 bases, leaving 32 bases between them. The CDR3 contains 18 residues. The chain's CDR3 is CASSRGLGEGTSTDGAFF. The DNA for the CDR3 is TGTGCCAGCAGCCGGGGGCTTGGGGAGGGTACCTCAACGGATGGAGCTTTCTTT.

This rearrangement joins TRBV5-1 to TRBJ2-3, with TRBD2 as a possible D gene (6 bases). The germline CDR1 and CDR2 sequences are SGHRS and YFSETQ. The V end lost 3 bases, the J end lost 8 bases, and 16 bases lay between the germline ends. This CDR3 has 14 amino acids. The CDR3 DNA reads as TGCGCCAGCAGCTACAGCCCGACCGGGGGTACGCAGTATTTT. The encoded protein is CASSYSPTGGTQYF.

The chain recombines TRBV5-6 with TRBJ1-2; D is undetermined. Trimming stripped 4 bases from V and 5 bases from J, with 21 bases between. There are 16 residues in the CDR3. The germline CDR1 and CDR2 sequences are SGHDT and YYEEEE. The DNA for the CDR3 is TGTGCCAGCAGCCCCCTAACGACGGCCGGCGGGTATGGCTACACCTTC. This translates into CASSPLTTAGGYGYTF.

J is TRBJ2-2 and V is TRBV18; 9 bases agree with TRBD1. The ends lost 3 bases at V and 1 base at J; junction bases unmatched: 6. In germline, CDR1 is KGHSH, CDR2 LQKENI. This CDR3 region has 17 residues. Here the CDR3 reads CASSPTWTGVNTGELFF. CDR3 nucleotide sequence: TGTGCCAGCTCACCGACTTGGACAGGGGTGAACACCGGGGAGCTGTTTTTT. Based on the CDR3 plus reference TRBV18 and TRBJ2-2, the full variable domain is NAGVMQNPRHLVRRRGQEARLRCSPMKGHSHVYWYRQLPEEGLKFMVYLQKENIIDESGMPKERFSAEFPKEGPSILRIQQVVRGDSAAYFCASSPTWTGVNTGELFFGEGSRLTVL.

This clone appeared a single time. The chain is built from TRBV5-1 and TRBJ2-5; weak D call: TRBD2 (5 bases). Germline V CDR1 and CDR2: SGHRS, YFSETQ. CDR3 length: 14 residues. Trimming cost V 0 bases and J 5 bases, with 11 bases left between them. CDR3 bases: TGCGCCAGCAGCTTGGCCGGGAACCGGGAGACCCAGTACTTC. This sequence encodes CASSLAGNRETQYF.